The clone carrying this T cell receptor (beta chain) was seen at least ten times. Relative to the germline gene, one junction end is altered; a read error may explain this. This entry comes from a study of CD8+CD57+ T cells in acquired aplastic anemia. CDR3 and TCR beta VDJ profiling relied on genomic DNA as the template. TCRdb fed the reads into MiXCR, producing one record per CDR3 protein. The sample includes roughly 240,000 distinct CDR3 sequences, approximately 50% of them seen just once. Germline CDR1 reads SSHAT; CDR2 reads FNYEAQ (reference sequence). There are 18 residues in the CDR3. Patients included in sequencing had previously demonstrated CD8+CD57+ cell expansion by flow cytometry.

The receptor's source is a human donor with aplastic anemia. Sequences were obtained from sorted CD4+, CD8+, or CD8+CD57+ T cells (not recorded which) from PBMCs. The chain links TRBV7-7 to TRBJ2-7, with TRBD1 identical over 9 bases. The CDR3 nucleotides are TGTGCTAGCAGCTTAGAGGCATTTGGGACAGGGAAATTATACGAGCAGTACTTC. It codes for CASSLEAFGTGKLYEQYF.